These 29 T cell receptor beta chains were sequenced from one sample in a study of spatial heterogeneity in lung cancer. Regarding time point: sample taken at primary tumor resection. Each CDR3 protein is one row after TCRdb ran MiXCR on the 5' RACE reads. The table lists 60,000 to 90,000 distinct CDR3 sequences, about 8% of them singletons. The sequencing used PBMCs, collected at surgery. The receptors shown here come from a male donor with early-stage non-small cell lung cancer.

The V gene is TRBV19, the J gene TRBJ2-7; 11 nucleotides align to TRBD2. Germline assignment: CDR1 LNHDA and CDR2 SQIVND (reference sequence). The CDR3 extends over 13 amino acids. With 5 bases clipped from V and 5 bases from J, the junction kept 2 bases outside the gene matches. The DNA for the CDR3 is TGTGCCAGTAGTTTACTAGCGGGAGACGAGCAGTACTTC. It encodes CASSLLAGDEQYF.

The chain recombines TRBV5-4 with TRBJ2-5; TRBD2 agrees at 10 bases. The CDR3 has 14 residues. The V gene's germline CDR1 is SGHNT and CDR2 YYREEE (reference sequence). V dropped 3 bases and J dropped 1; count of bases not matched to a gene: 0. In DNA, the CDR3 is TGTGCCAGCAGCTGGACTAGCGGCCAAGAGACCCAGTACTTC. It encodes CASSWTSGQETQYF.

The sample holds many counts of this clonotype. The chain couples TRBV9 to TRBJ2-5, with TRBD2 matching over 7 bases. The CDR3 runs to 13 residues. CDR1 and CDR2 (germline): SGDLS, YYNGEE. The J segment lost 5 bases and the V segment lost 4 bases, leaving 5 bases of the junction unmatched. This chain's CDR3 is CASSRDYGETQYF. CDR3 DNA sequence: TGTGCCAGCAGCCGGGACTACGGGGAGACCCAGTACTTC.

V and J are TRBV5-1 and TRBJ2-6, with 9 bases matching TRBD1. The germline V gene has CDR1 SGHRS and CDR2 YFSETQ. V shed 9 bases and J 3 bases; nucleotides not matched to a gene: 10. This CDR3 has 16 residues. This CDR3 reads CATRGQGRDGANVLTF. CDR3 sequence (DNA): TGCGCCACCAGGGGACAGGGAAGGGATGGGGCCAACGTCCTGACTTTC.

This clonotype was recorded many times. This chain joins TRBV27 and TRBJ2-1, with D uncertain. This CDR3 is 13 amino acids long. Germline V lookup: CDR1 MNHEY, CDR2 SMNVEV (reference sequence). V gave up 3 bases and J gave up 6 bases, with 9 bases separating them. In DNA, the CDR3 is TGTGCCAGCAGTTTCTTTGGGGTCAATGAGCAGTTCTTC. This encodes CASSFFGVNEQFF.

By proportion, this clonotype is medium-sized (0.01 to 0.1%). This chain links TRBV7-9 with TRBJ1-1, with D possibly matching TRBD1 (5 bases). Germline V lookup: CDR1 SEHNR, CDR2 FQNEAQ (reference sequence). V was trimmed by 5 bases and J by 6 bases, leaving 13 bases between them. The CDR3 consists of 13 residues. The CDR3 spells CASSPTEGPEAFF. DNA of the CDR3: TGTGCCAGCAGCCCCACGGAGGGGCCTGAAGCTTTCTTT. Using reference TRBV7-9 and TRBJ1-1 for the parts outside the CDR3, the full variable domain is DTGVSQNPRHKITKRGQNVTFRCDPISEHNRLYWYRQTLGQGPEFLTYFQNEAQLEKSRLLSDRFSAERPKGSFSTLEIQRTEQGDSAMYLCASSPTEGPEAFFGQGTRLTVV.

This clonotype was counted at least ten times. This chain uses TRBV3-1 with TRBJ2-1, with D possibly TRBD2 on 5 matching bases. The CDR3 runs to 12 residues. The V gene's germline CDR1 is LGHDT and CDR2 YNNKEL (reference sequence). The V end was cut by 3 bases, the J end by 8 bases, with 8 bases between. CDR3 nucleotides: TGTGCCAGCAGCCATCTTAGCGATGAGCAGTTCTTC. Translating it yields CASSHLSDEQFF.

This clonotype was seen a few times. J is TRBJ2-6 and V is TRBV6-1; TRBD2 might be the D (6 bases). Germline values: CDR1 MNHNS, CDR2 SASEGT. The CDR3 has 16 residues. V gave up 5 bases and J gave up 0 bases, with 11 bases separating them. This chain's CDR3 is CASSSSGGSGANVLTF. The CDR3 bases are TGTGCCAGCAGTAGTAGCGGCGGCTCTGGGGCCAACGTCCTGACTTTC.

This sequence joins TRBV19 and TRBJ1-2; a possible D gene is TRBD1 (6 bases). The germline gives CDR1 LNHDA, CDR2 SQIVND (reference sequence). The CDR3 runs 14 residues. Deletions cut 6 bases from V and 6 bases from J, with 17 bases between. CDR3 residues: CASSPGWGADGYTF. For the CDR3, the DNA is TGTGCCAGTAGCCCGGGATGGGGGGCTGATGGCTACACCTTC.

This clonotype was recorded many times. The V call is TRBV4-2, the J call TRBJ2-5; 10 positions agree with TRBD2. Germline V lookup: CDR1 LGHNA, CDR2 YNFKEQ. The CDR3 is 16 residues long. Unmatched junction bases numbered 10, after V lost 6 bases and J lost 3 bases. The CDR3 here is CASSPEGLAPEETQYF. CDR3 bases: TGTGCCAGCAGTCCTGAGGGACTAGCGCCGGAAGAGACCCAGTACTTC.

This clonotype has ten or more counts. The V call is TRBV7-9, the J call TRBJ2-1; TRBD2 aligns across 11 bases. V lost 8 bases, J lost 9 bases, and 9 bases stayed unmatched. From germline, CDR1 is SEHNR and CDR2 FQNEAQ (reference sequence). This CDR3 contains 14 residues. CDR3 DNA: TGTGCCAGCCTAAGTAGCGGGAGGGCCGGTGAGCAGTTCTTC. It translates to CASLSSGRAGEQFF.

The CDR3 sequence: CASSLRATVSYEQYF. Written as DNA, the CDR3 is TGTGCCAGCAGCTTAAGGGCGACGGTCTCCTACGAGCAGTACTTC. The chain carries TRBV7-9 and TRBJ2-7; D is unclear. The CDR3 runs to 15 residues. Trimming shortened V by 2 bases and J by 0 bases, and 11 bases separated the two germline ends. Germline CDR1 and CDR2: SEHNR and FQNEAQ (reference sequence).

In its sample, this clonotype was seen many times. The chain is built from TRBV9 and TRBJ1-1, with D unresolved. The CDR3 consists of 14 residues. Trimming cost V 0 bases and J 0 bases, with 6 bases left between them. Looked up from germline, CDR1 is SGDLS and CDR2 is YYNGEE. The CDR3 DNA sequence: TGTGCCAGCAGCGTAGAAGGGCTGAACACTGAAGCTTTCTTT. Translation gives CASSVEGLNTEAFF.

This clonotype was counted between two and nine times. The CDR3 DNA reads TGCGCCAGCAGCTTGGGCCCCGGGACTAGCGTTGCAAATGAGCAGTTCTTC. It encodes CASSLGPGTSVANEQFF. V usage is TRBV5-1 and J usage is TRBJ2-1; 10 nucleotides match TRBD2. With V trimmed by 0 bases and J by 7 bases, 10 bases remained unmatched. CDR1 SGHRS and CDR2 YFSETQ come from the germline V gene. The length of the CDR3 is 17 residues.

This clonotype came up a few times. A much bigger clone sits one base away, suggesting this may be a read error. This chain's CDR3 is CVTQQVNTEAFF. The CDR3 bases are TGTGTCACTCAACAAGTGAACACTGAAGCTTTCTTT. J is TRBJ1-1 and V is TRBV9; D gene uncertain. The CDR3 is made up of 12 amino acids. Germline lookup yields CDR1 SGDLS and CDR2 YYNGEE. Full variable domain (rest looked up from reference TRBV9 and TRBJ1-1): DSGVTQTPKHLITATGQRVTLRCSPRSGDLSVYWYQQSLDQGLQFLIQYYNGEERAKGNILERFSAQQFPDLHSELNLSSLELGDSALYFCVTQQVNTEAFFGQGTRLTVV.

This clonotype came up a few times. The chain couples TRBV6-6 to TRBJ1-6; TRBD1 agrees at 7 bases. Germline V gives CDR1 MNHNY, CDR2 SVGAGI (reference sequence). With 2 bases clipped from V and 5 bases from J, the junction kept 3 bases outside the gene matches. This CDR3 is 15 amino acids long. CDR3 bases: TGTGCCAGCAGTTACGGAGGGGGCCATAATTCACCCCTCCACTTT. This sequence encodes CASSYGGGHNSPLHF.

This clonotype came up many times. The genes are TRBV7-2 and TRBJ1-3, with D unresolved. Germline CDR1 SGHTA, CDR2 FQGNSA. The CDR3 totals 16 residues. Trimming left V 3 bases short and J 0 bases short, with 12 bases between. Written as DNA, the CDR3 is TGTGCCAGCAGCTTCTTAATAGACTTCTCTGGAAACACCATATATTTT. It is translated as CASSFLIDFSGNTIYF.

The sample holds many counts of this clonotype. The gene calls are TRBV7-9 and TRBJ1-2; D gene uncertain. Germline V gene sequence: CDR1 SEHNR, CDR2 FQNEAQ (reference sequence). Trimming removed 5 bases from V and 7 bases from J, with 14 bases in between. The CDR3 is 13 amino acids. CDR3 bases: TGTGCCAGCAGCCTCGTCGAGGCTGTTGGCTACACCTTC. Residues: CASSLVEAVGYTF.

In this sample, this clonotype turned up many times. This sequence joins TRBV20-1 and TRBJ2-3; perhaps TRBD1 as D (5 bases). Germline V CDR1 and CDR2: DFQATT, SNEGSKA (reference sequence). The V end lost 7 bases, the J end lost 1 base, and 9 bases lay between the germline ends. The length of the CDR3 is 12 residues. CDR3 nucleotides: TGCAGTGGGCAGGGCGGCACAGATACGCAGTATTTT. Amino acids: CSGQGGTDTQYF.

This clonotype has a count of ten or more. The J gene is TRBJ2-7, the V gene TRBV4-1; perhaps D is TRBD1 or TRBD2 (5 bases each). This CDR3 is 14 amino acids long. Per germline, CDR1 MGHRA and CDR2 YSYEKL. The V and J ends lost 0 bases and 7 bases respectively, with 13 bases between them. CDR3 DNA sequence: TGCGCCAGCAGCCAAGAACGAAGGGGAGTTGAGCAGTACTTC. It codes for CASSQERRGVEQYF.

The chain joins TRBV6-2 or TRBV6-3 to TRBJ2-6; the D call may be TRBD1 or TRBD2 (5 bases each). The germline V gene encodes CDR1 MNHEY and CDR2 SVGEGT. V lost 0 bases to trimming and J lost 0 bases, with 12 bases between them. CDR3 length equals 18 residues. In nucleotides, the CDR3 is TGTGCCAGCAGTTACTCGCGAGGGGACGTCTCTGGGGCCAACGTCCTGACTTTC. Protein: CASSYSRGDVSGANVLTF.

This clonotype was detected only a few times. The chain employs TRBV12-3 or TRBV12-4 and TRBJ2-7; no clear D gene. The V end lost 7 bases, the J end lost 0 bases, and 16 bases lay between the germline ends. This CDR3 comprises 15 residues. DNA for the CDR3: TGTGCCAGCACCCATAGGGATGGGAACTCCTACGAGCAGTACTTC. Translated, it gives CASTHRDGNSYEQYF.

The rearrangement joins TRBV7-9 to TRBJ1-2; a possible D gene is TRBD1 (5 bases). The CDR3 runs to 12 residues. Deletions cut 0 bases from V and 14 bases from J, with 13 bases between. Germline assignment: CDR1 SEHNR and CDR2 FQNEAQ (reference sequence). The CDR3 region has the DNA TGTGCCAGCAGCTTAGCCGACAGACGACAGACCTTC. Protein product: CASSLADRRQTF.

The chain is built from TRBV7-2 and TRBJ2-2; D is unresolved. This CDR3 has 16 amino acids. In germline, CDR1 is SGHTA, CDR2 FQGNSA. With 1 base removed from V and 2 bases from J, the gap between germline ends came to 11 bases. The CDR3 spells CASSLGLAVNTGELFF. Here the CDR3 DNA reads TGTGCCAGCAGCTTAGGGTTGGCGGTAAACACCGGGGAGCTGTTTTTT.

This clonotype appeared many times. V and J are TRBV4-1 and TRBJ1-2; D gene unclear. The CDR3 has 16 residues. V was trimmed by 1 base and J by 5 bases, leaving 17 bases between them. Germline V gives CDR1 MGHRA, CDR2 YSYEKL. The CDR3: CASSQVSGSSLYGYTF. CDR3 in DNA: TGCGCCAGCAGCCAAGTCTCAGGCAGCTCGCTATATGGCTACACCTTC.

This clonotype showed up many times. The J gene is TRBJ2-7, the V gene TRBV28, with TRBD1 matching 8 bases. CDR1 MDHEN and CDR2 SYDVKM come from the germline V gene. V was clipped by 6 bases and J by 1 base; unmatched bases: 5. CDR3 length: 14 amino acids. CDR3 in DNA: TGTGCCAGCAGCCCGGGACAGGCGTCCTACGAGCAGTACTTC. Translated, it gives CASSPGQASYEQYF.

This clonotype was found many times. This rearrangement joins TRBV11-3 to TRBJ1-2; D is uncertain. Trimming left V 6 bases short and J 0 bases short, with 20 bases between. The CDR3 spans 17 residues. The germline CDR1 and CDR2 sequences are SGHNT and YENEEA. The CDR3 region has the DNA TGTGCCAGCAGTATATCGGTCACCGTATCAACTAACTATGGCTACACCTTC. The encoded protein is CASSISVTVSTNYGYTF.

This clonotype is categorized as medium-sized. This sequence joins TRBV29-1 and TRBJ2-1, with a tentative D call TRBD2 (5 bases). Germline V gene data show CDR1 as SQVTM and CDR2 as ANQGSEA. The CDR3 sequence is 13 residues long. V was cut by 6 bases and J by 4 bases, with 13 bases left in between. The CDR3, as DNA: TGCAGCGTCCCCCCCCGGGGTTACAATGAGCAGTTCTTC. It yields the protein CSVPPRGYNEQFF.

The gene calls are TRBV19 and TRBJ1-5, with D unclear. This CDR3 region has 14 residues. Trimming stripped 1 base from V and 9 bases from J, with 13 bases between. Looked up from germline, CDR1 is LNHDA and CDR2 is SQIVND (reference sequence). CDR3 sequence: CASSIGGQVRPQHF. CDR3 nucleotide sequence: TGTGCCAGTAGTATAGGAGGGCAAGTTCGGCCCCAGCATTTT.